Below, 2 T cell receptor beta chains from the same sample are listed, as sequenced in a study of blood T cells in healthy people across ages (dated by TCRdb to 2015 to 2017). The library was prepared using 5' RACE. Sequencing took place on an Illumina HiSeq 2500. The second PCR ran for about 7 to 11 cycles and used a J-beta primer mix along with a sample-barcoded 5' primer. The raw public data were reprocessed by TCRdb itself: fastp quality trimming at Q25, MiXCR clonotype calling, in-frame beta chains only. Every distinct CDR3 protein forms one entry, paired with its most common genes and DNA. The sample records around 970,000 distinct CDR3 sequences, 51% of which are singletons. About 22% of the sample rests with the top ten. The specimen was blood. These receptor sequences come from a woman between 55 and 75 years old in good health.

DNA for the CDR3: TGCAGTGCTAGAGATTTCCGCGCGGGAGGGAACACCGGGGAGCTGTTTTTT. Its translation: CSARDFRAGGNTGELFF. The genes are TRBV20-1 and TRBJ2-2, with 8 bases matching TRBD2. This CDR3 contains 17 residues. The germline gives CDR1 DFQATT, CDR2 SNEGSKA (reference sequence). Losses at the gene ends were 0 bases for V and 1 base for J; bases not matched to a gene: 7.

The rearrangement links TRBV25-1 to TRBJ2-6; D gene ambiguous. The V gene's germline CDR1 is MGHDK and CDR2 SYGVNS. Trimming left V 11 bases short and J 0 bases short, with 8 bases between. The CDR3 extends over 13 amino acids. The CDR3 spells CAAQASGANVLTF. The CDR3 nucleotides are TGTGCCGCCCAAGCCTCTGGGGCCAACGTCCTGACTTTC.